The 20 T cell receptor beta chains listed next were all sequenced from one sample in a study of blood T cell repertoires in COVID-19. The data were produced by immunoSEQ multiplex PCR, yet TCRdb's version contains in-frame clones alone and is incomplete. In the table there are 59,000 or so clones, around 80% of which are singletons. The sequencing sample was made of peripheral blood. All receptors come from a man between 60 and 75 years old with acute or convalescent COVID-19.

V usage is TRBV11-2 and J usage is TRBJ2-5, with 11 nucleotides matching TRBD2. The germline V gene encodes CDR1 SGHAT and CDR2 FQNNGV. There are 14 residues in the CDR3. V shed 6 bases, J shed 3 bases, and the junction held 3 bases outside the gene matches. CDR3 protein: CASSTGLAEETQYF. Here the CDR3 DNA reads TGTGCCAGCAGTACGGGACTAGCGGAAGAGACCCAGTACTTC.

The rearrangement joins TRBV10-2 to TRBJ2-3, with TRBD2 matching over 8 bases. Per germline, CDR1 WSHSY and CDR2 SAAADI. The junction had 6 bases not matched to a gene; V was cut back by 4 bases and J by 0 bases. The CDR3 is made up of 16 amino acids. The CDR3: CASSVSGGPSTDTQYF. CDR3 nucleotide sequence: TGCGCCAGCAGTGTCTCGGGAGGGCCAAGCACAGATACGCAGTATTTT.

This clone showed up just a few times. The rearrangement joins TRBV2 to TRBJ1-1; D is possibly TRBD1 (5 bases). CDR3 length: 12 amino acids. Deletions cut 5 bases from V and 2 bases from J, with 6 bases between. Germline CDR1 is SNHLY and CDR2 is FYNNEI. CDR3 coding DNA: TGTGCCAGCAGTACAGGAAACACTGAAGCTTTCTTT. Translated, it gives CASSTGNTEAFF.

The chain couples TRBV15 to TRBJ2-7; D perhaps matches TRBD2 (6 bases). Germline CDR1 reads LNHNV; CDR2 reads YYDKDF (reference sequence). The CDR3 length is 15 residues. The ends were cut back, 5 bases at V and 4 bases at J, with 18 bases in the middle. The chain's CDR3 is CATSASREAGYEQYF. Here the CDR3 DNA reads TGTGCCACCAGCGCGTCGAGGGAAGCGGGTTACGAGCAGTACTTC.

In DNA, the CDR3 is TGTGCCAGCTCTCCGGGAGCAGGGCGGAATAATGAGCAGTTCTTC. Translation gives CASSPGAGRNNEQFF. V is TRBV27 and J is TRBJ2-1; D is perhaps TRBD2 (6 bases). The V end was cut by 8 bases, the J end by 7 bases, with 21 bases between. CDR1 is MNHEY and CDR2 is SMNVEV in the germline V gene (reference sequence). There are 15 residues in the CDR3.

The V gene is TRBV19, the J gene TRBJ2-5; TRBD2 agrees at 8 bases. CDR3 size: 15 residues. V lost 9 bases to trimming and J lost 4 bases; unmatched junction nucleotides: 13. CDR1 and CDR2 (germline): LNHDA, SQIVND (reference sequence). The CDR3 sequence: CASQGSSGNTETQYF. Here the CDR3 DNA reads TGTGCCAGCCAAGGGAGTAGCGGGAACACAGAGACCCAGTACTTC.

CDR3 residues: CASSSGGQAFF. The CDR3 nucleotides read TGTGCCAGCAGCTCGGGAGGTCAAGCTTTCTTT. This rearrangement joins TRBV5-5 to TRBJ1-1, with D uncertain. The V gene lost 3 bases and the J gene lost 9 bases, with 9 bases spanning the gap. This CDR3 has 11 amino acids. Germline CDR1 and CDR2: SGHKS and YYEKEE (reference sequence).

V usage is TRBV27 and J usage is TRBJ2-1, with D perhaps TRBD1 (6 bases). Germline V gene lookup returns CDR1 MNHEY and CDR2 SMNVEV (reference sequence). This CDR3 is 13 amino acids long. Trimming stripped 6 bases from V and 14 bases from J, with 20 bases between. Here the CDR3 reads CASSLQKGEMEFF. The CDR3 DNA reads as TGTGCCAGCAGCCTACAAAAGGGGGAGATGGAGTTCTTC.

The chain uses TRBV24-1 and TRBJ1-1; a possible D gene is TRBD1 (6 bases). Germline values: CDR1 KGHDR, CDR2 SFDVKD. The V gene lost 4 bases and the J gene lost 11 bases, with 16 bases spanning the gap. This CDR3 comprises 13 residues. DNA of the CDR3: TGTGCCACCAGTGACTCCGGGACACTCGCGGCTTTCTTT. Translated, it gives CATSDSGTLAAFF.

The chain uses TRBV7-8 and TRBJ1-4, with D possibly matching TRBD1 (6 bases). V lost 2 bases and J 8 bases, leaving 9 bases between the germline ends. CDR3 length: 13 residues. CDR1 SGHVS and CDR2 FQNEAQ come from the germline V gene. CDR3 protein: CASSLNRDEKLFF. The DNA of the CDR3 is TGTGCCAGCAGCTTAAACAGGGACGAAAAACTGTTTTTT.

The chain has TRBV5-1 and TRBJ2-3; perhaps TRBD2 as D (6 bases). The germline V and J ends were trimmed by 2 bases and 5 bases, with 12 bases remaining between them. Looked up from germline, CDR1 is SGHRS and CDR2 is YFSETQ. This CDR3 has 14 amino acids. CDR3 sequence (DNA): TGCGCCAGCAGCTTTGGTGGGACTTTAGATACGCAGTATTTT. Encoded protein: CASSFGGTLDTQYF.

The genes are TRBV28 and TRBJ2-2; TRBD2 agrees at 7 bases. The CDR3 consists of 12 residues. Germline V gene lookup returns CDR1 MDHEN and CDR2 SYDVKM. Losses at the gene ends were 10 bases for V and 5 bases for J; bases not matched to a gene: 4. DNA of the CDR3: TGTGCCATTGCGGGAGTAACCGGGGAGCTGTTTTTT. Its protein is CAIAGVTGELFF.

The CDR3 region has the DNA TGTGCCAGCAGCACCAGGGGGACAGGGTCTGAAAAACTGTTTTTT. This encodes CASSTRGTGSEKLFF. The rearrangement joins TRBV7-9 to TRBJ1-4; 9 bases fit TRBD1. With V trimmed by 5 bases and J by 7 bases, 8 bases remained unmatched. The CDR3 totals 15 residues. CDR1 is SEHNR and CDR2 is FQNEAQ in the germline V gene (reference sequence). Together with reference TRBV7-9 and TRBJ1-4, the CDR3 gives the full variable domain: DTGVSQNPRHKITKRGQNVTFRCDPISEHNRLYWYRQTLGQGPEFLTYFQNEAQLEKSRLLSDRFSAERPKGSFSTLEIQRTEQGDSAMYLCASSTRGTGSEKLFFGSGTQLSVL.

The chain links TRBV6-5 to TRBJ2-5, with D tentatively TRBD2 (5 bases). Trimming removed 4 bases from V and 7 bases from J, with 13 bases in between. Germline V CDR1 and CDR2: MNHEY, SVGAGI. The CDR3 length is 13 residues. In nucleotides, the CDR3 is TGTGCCAGCAGTTCCCCCTTCCGGGGGACCCAGTACTTC. Translating it yields CASSSPFRGTQYF.

The V and J genes are TRBV9 and TRBJ2-1, with D possibly TRBD2 on 6 matching bases. This CDR3 is built from 16 residues. CDR1 SGDLS and CDR2 YYNGEE come from the germline V gene. Trimming took 0 bases from V and 0 from J, leaving 10 bases between them. CDR3 coding DNA: TGTGCCAGCAGCGTAGGTAGCGGAAGCTCCTACAATGAGCAGTTCTTC. This codes for CASSVGSGSSYNEQFF.

V and J are TRBV3-1 (or the pseudogene TRBV3-2) and TRBJ2-1, with 10 bases matching TRBD1. The CDR3 has 16 residues. Germline values: CDR1 LGHDT, CDR2 YNNKEL (reference sequence). V lost 4 bases to trimming and J lost 5 bases; unmatched junction nucleotides: 8. CDR3 amino acids: CASSLPPGTGDNEQFF. CDR3 nucleotides: TGTGCCAGCAGCCTCCCCCCCGGGACAGGGGACAATGAGCAGTTCTTC.

The rearrangement joins TRBV9 to TRBJ1-3; no reliable D call. The length of the CDR3 is 14 residues. Germline V gene lookup returns CDR1 SGDLS and CDR2 YYNGEE. V lost 2 bases to trimming and J lost 1 base, with 7 bases between them. The CDR3 sequence is CASSVSPSGNTIYF. The CDR3 bases are TGTGCCAGCAGCGTTAGCCCTTCTGGAAACACCATATATTTT. Combining the CDR3 with reference TRBV9 and TRBJ1-3 gives the whole variable domain DSGVTQTPKHLITATGQRVTLRCSPRSGDLSVYWYQQSLDQGLQFLIQYYNGEERAKGNILERFSAQQFPDLHSELNLSSLELGDSALYFCASSVSPSGNTIYFGEGSWLTVV.

The chain links TRBV2 to TRBJ1-1, with D perhaps TRBD1 (5 bases). Germline CDR1 is SNHLY and CDR2 is FYNNEI. V lost 4 bases, J lost 1 base, and 7 bases lay in between. The CDR3 is 13 amino acids. The CDR3 DNA is TGTGCCAGCAGTGCGGACACGAACACTGAAGCTTTCTTT. Protein product: CASSADTNTEAFF.

This clone has only one observation. The rearrangement joins TRBV19 to TRBJ1-5; D might be TRBD1 (5 bases). CDR3 size: 14 residues. Trimming cost V 5 bases and J 3 bases, with 11 bases left between them. Germline-derived CDR1 and CDR2 are LNHDA and SQIVND (reference sequence). This chain's CDR3 is CASSSGNTNQPQHF. CDR3 in DNA: TGTGCCAGTAGTTCAGGGAACACCAATCAGCCCCAGCATTTT. Using reference TRBV19 and TRBJ1-5 for the parts outside the CDR3, the full variable domain is DGGITQSPKYLFRKEGQNVTLSCEQNLNHDAMYWYRQDPGQGLRLIYYSQIVNDFQKGDIAEGYSVSREKKESFPLTVTSAQKNPTAFYLCASSSGNTNQPQHFGDGTRLSIL.

V is TRBV7-8 and J is TRBJ1-1; the match to TRBD1 covers 7 bases. Germline-derived CDR1 and CDR2 are SGHVS and FQNEAQ. The CDR3 consists of 17 residues. The V segment lost 1 base and the J segment 0 bases; nucleotides outside the gene matches: 8. In nucleotides, the CDR3 is TGTGCCAGCAGCTTAGAGCGACAGGGTTTTATGAACACTGAAGCTTTCTTT. Translating it yields CASSLERQGFMNTEAFF.